These T cell receptor beta chains were read from a single sample in a study of blood T cells in healthy people across ages. Using its own MiXCR run on the 5' RACE reads, TCRdb lists one record per CDR3 protein. The table records 760,000 or so distinct CDR3 sequences, roughly 25% of them present only once. These data were also reused for a study on T cells of mothers and their children.

Sequenced input: blood. Source of these receptors: a boy aged 5 to 17 in good health. Each CDR3 is given with its conserved first and last residue. D genes are given only for firm matches. The listing skips clone size in some rows; elsewhere it reads once, few, many or a size class.

CDR3 protein: CASSVGLAGVDETQYF
clone size: -
V gene: TRBV9
J gene: TRBJ2-5
D gene: TRBD2

CDR3 protein: CASSYDGSGYEETQYF
clone size: -
V gene: TRBV6-5
J gene: TRBJ2-5
D gene: TRBD2

CDR3 protein: CASSLSFGTVYGYTF
clone size: few
V gene: TRBV7-9
J gene: TRBJ1-2
D gene: -

CDR3 protein: CSANRLATRSTDTQYF
clone size: -
V gene: TRBV20-1
J gene: TRBJ2-3
D gene: -

CDR3 protein: CASSGLGLAGFLSFF
clone size: -
V gene: TRBV4-1
J gene: TRBJ2-5
D gene: TRBD2

CDR3 protein: CSVRGTMNTEAFF
clone size: few
V gene: TRBV29-1
J gene: TRBJ1-1
D gene: TRBD1

CDR3 protein: CASSQGTAGGSWGNQPQHF
clone size: few
V gene: TRBV3-1
J gene: TRBJ1-5
D gene: TRBD1

CDR3 protein: CASSLGRTHVVDTQYF
clone size: -
V gene: TRBV12-3/TRBV12-4
J gene: TRBJ2-3
D gene: -

CDR3 protein: CASSLETGGYTF
clone size: -
V gene: TRBV7-2
J gene: TRBJ1-2
D gene: -

CDR3 protein: CASSLGQGAFYGYTF
clone size: few
V gene: TRBV11-2
J gene: TRBJ1-2
D gene: TRBD1

CDR3 protein: CSVAGQANTEAFF
clone size: few
V gene: TRBV29-1
J gene: TRBJ1-1
D gene: TRBD1